What follows are 5 T cell receptor beta chains derived from one specimen sequenced in a study of lymphopenia after photon versus proton radiotherapy. Generated by immunoSEQ multiplex PCR, the TCRdb table keeps only in-frame clones and is missing some. The sample shows 35,000 to 50,000 clones, over 75% of them seen only once. The input for sequencing was peripheral blood, taken from a patient treated with proton-based radiotherapy. Source of these receptors: a woman in her sixties or seventies with pancreatic cancer.

The rearrangement links TRBV9 to TRBJ2-3; D remains ambiguous. This CDR3 is built from 14 residues. The germline gives CDR1 SGDLS, CDR2 YYNGEE. V lost 6 bases and J 1 base, leaving 12 bases between the germline ends. The CDR3 region has the DNA TGTGCCAGCAACCATCAGCAGGGCACAGATACGCAGTATTTT. Residues: CASNHQQGTDTQYF.

CDR3 nucleotides: TGTGCCAGCAGCCCTACTGGGGAGGGGGATGGCTACACCTTC. Its translation is CASSPTGEGDGYTF. The rearrangement links TRBV9 to TRBJ1-2; a weak D match, TRBD1 (6 bases). Trimming pared 4 bases from V and 6 bases from J, leaving 16 bases between. Germline V gives CDR1 SGDLS, CDR2 YYNGEE. The CDR3 loop spans 14 amino acids. Full variable domain (outside the CDR3, taken from reference TRBV9 and TRBJ1-2): DSGVTQTPKHLITATGQRVTLRCSPRSGDLSVYWYQQSLDQGLQFLIQYYNGEERAKGNILERFSAQQFPDLHSELNLSSLELGDSALYFCASSPTGEGDGYTFGSGTRLTVV.

The sample holds a few counts of this clone. The rearrangement joins TRBV28 to TRBJ2-5; possible D gene TRBD2, 5 bases. Germline V gene sequence: CDR1 MDHEN, CDR2 SYDVKM. V was shortened by 8 bases and J by 4 bases, with 17 bases between the two germline ends. This CDR3 is built from 14 residues. CDR3 DNA: TGTGCCAGCTACAAGCGGAGGCCCCCAGAGACCCAGTACTTC. As protein: CASYKRRPPETQYF.

The V gene is TRBV15, the J gene TRBJ2-7, with D tentatively TRBD1 (6 bases). The CDR3 has 14 amino acids. In germline, CDR1 is LNHNV, CDR2 YYDKDF (reference sequence). V was shortened by 1 base and J by 4 bases, with 11 bases between the two germline ends. CDR3: CATSRADRSYEQYF. The CDR3 bases are TGTGCCACCAGCAGAGCTGACAGGTCTTACGAGCAGTACTTC.

CDR3 loop: CASSPTSGSAGRTDTQYF. DNA for the CDR3: TGCGCCAGCAGTCCCACTAGCGGGAGTGCGGGGCGCACAGATACGCAGTATTTT. This chain uses TRBV10-1 with TRBJ2-3; 11 bases fit TRBD2. This CDR3 contains 18 residues. Germline V gene sequence: CDR1 WNHNN, CDR2 SYGVQD (reference sequence). Trimming removed 5 bases from V and 1 base from J; junction bases left unmatched: 11.